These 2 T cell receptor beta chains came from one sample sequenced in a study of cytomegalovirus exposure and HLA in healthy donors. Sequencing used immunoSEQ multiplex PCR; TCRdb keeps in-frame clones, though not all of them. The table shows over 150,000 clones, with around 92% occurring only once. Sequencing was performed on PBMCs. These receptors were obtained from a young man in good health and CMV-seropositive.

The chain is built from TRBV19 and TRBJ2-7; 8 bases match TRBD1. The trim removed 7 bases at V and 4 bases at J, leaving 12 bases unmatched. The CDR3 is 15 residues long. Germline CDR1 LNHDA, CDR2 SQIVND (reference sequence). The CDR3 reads CASIPSGGQGYEQYF. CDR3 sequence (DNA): TGTGCCAGTATTCCATCTGGTGGACAGGGATACGAGCAGTACTTC.

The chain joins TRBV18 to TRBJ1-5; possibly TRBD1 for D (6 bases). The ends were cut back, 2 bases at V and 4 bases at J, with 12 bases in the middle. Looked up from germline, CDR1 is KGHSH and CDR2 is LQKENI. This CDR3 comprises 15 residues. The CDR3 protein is CASSPTGQLNQPQHF. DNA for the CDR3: TGTGCCAGCTCACCAACAGGACAGTTGAATCAGCCCCAGCATTTT.